A selection of T cell receptor beta chains follows, all from one sample in a study of cytomegalovirus exposure and HLA in healthy donors. Assay used: immunoSEQ multiplex PCR; TCRdb lists only in-frame clones, some missing. The sample shows some 150,000 clones, around 80% of them seen only once. Material: PBMCs. All receptors come from a man aged 35-49 years in good health and CMV-seronegative. The CDR3 runs from the conserved cysteine through the conserved F or W.

v_call: TRBV15
j_call: TRBJ2-7
cdr3_aa: CATSRDREREQYF

v_call: TRBV20-1
j_call: TRBJ1-2
cdr3_aa: CSAWGRYGYTF

v_call: TRBV27
j_call: TRBJ2-7
cdr3_aa: CASRKEGGLSNEQYF

v_call: TRBV5-1
j_call: TRBJ2-7
cdr3_aa: CASSPTGVGYEQYF

v_call: TRBV7-2
j_call: TRBJ2-7
cdr3_aa: CASRTTSGRFYEQYF

v_call: TRBV27
j_call: TRBJ1-1
cdr3_aa: CASSWRAAAEAFF

v_call: TRBV7-2
j_call: TRBJ2-6
cdr3_aa: CASSFGSGTGANGLTF

v_call: TRBV6-5
j_call: TRBJ2-7
cdr3_aa: CASSSAGTSGYEQYF

v_call: TRBV5-1
j_call: TRBJ1-1
cdr3_aa: CASSSVGAPNTEAFF

v_call: TRBV11-3
j_call: TRBJ2-3
cdr3_aa: CASSLGTGMSDTQYF

v_call: TRBV10-2
j_call: TRBJ2-3
cdr3_aa: CASREGQSDTDTQYF

v_call: TRBV7-2
j_call: TRBJ2-1
cdr3_aa: CASSKRAGLAGTNEQFF

v_call: TRBV5-8
j_call: TRBJ2-5
cdr3_aa: CASGRLKRVGGETQYF

v_call: TRBV30
j_call: TRBJ2-3
cdr3_aa: CACRDRVTDTQYF

v_call: TRBV9
j_call: TRBJ2-5
cdr3_aa: CASSVDRLAGGVRETQYF